This TCR beta chain was retrieved from a study of spatial heterogeneity in lung cancer. Study as a whole: Beta-chain sequences were consistently detected more often than alpha-chain sequences.

As for time point: blood at routine non-recurrence follow-up after resection. No cell sorting; template was whole RNA from tumor, lung tissue or PBMC. Via MiXCR, TCRdb re-called the 5' RACE reads, giving one row per CDR3 protein. This sample carries around 98,000 distinct CDR3 sequences, roughly a fifth of them seen once, and the ten largest clones take less than 25%. Trimming removed 9 bases at V and 10 bases at J, with 9 bases between. Germline V lookup: CDR1 LNHDA, CDR2 SQIVND (reference sequence). This CDR3 spans 9 amino acids. The chain is built from TRBV19 and TRBJ1-1, with D possibly matching TRBD1 (5 bases). The TCR comes from a male donor with early-stage non-small cell lung cancer. The starting material was PBMCs, obtained at follow-up. The DNA for the CDR3 is TGTGCCAGGAACCAGGGAGCTTTCTTT. Translated: CARNQGAFF. The full variable domain, its missing parts supplied by reference TRBV19 and TRBJ1-1, is DGGITQSPKYLFRKEGQNVTLSCEQNLNHDAMYWYRQDPGQGLRLIYYSQIVNDFQKGDIAEGYSVSREKKESFPLTVTSAQKNPTAFYLCARNQGAFFGQGTRLTVV.